This TCR beta chain was recovered during a study of blood T cell repertoires in COVID-19. At the level of the study: Both acute and convalescent COVID-19 samples were obtained from the United States, Italy and Spain. PBMCs, B-cell-depleted T cells, or T cells were the source of the cDNA or gDNA that made up the material.

In its sample, this clone was seen once. Germline CDR1 reads LNHDA; CDR2 reads SQIVND (reference sequence). The CDR3 extends over 12 amino acids. V lost 3 bases to trimming and J lost 7 bases, with 7 bases between them. In the study's own analysis: It was from reference gene primer amplification that nucleated cell counts were estimated. The repertoire was sequenced with immunoSEQ multiplex PCR; TCRdb's copy has only in-frame clones and lacks some. V and J calls and clone size are copied from that table; D and trimming were computed from the DNA. The table lists about 150,000 clones, 87% of them singletons.

The origin of this receptor is a woman aged 55-69 years with active or convalescent COVID-19. This chain links TRBV19 with TRBJ1-5; D is possibly TRBD1 (5 bases). The sequenced sample consisted of peripheral blood. This CDR3 reads CASSITGQPQHF. CDR3 DNA sequence: TGTGCCAGTAGTATTACAGGCCAGCCCCAGCATTTT.